This T cell receptor (beta chain) was sequenced for a study of cytomegalovirus exposure and HLA in healthy donors. Study summary: An early data release held some 89 million unique TCRs from HLA-typed donors.

Findings and limits, study-wide: Information on immune exposure was restricted to one variable (CMV serostatus). Later analysis reportedly placed an Asian-associated ancestry cluster below the roughly 700-donor mean in N-insertions.

This clone was seen a few times. The antigen is undetermined. Donors sampled were nominally healthy, though unrecorded immune exposures were likely. It was with 60 Vbeta and 13 Jbeta primers that the PCR ran. The assay was immunoSEQ multiplex PCR, and TCRdb's table has in-frame clones only and misses some. The sample includes under 100,000 clones, over 9% of them seen just once. V was clipped by 4 bases and J by 2 bases; unmatched bases: 7. CDR1 is PRHDT and CDR2 is FYEKMQ in the germline V gene (reference sequence). The CDR3 consists of 15 residues. This clonotype originated in a man in his fifties or sixties in good health and CMV-seropositive. The sample taken for sequencing was PBMCs. The J gene is TRBJ2-7, the V gene TRBV13; 8 bases are shared with TRBD1. The CDR3 DNA reads TGTGCCAGCAGCTCCCGGGACAGGCCCCCCTACGAGCAGTACTTC. Amino acids: CASSSRDRPPYEQYF.